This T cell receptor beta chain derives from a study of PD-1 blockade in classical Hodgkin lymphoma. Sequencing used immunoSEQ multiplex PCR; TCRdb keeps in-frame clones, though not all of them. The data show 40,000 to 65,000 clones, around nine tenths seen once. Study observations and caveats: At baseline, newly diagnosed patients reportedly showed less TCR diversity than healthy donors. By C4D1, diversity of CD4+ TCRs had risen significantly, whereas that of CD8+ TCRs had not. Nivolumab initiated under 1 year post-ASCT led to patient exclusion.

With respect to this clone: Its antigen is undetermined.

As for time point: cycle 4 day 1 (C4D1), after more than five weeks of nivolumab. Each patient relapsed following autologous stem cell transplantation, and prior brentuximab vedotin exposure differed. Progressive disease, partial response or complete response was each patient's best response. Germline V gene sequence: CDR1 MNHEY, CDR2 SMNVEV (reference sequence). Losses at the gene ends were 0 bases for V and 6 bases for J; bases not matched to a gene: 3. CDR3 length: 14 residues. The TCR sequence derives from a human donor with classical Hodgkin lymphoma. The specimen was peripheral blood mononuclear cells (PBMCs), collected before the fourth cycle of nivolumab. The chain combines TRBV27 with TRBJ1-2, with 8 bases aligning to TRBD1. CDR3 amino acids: CASSLSQGANGYTF. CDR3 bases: TGTGCCAGCAGTTTATCTCAGGGGGCAAATGGCTACACCTTC.